Following are 29 T cell receptor beta chains from one sample sequenced in a study of chemoradiotherapy in HPV16-positive cancers. Sequencing used immunoSEQ multiplex PCR; TCRdb keeps in-frame clones, though not all of them. Here the sample spans some 9,300 clones, around 86% being singletons. The specimen comprised blood, sampled from a patient who underwent chemoradiotherapy. The receptors shown here come from a human donor with HPV-associated anogenital cancer.

The table lists this clone with a few counts. CDR3 sequence reads: CASSLATGKAFF. In nucleotides, the CDR3 is TGTGCCAGCAGCTTAGCGACAGGGAAGGCTTTCTTT. The V gene is TRBV7-9, the J gene TRBJ1-1, with 7 bases fitting TRBD1. Germline loops: CDR1 SEHNR, CDR2 FQNEAQ (reference sequence). The CDR3 is 12 residues long. After removal of 0 bases from V and 11 bases from J, the junction contained 3 bases not matched to a gene.

This clone was picked up a small number of times. This chain uses TRBV7-8 with TRBJ2-2; no clear D gene. Germline assignment: CDR1 SGHVS and CDR2 FQNEAQ. This CDR3 spans 14 amino acids. Trimming removed 5 bases at V and 6 bases at J, with 13 bases between. Written as DNA, the CDR3 is TGTGCCAGCAGCCCCCGCCCCGTGTCCGGGGAGCTGTTTTTT. Its protein is CASSPRPVSGELFF.

This clone occurred a few times. This chain uses TRBV7-9 with TRBJ1-6; the D gene is possibly TRBD1 (6 bases). Germline assignment: CDR1 SEHNR and CDR2 FQNEAQ (reference sequence). The CDR3 loop spans 13 amino acids. Trimming pared 3 bases from V and 10 bases from J, leaving 10 bases between. CDR3 coding DNA: TGTGCCAGCAGCTTCACAGGGAACTCACCCCTCCACTTT. Protein: CASSFTGNSPLHF.

This clone occurred a few times. The rearrangement uses TRBV7-3 and TRBJ1-1; D is perhaps TRBD1 (6 bases). Germline V CDR1 and CDR2: SGHTA, FQGTGA. V shed 5 bases and J shed 4 bases, with 14 bases lying between them. The CDR3 extends over 14 amino acids. CDR3 in DNA: TGTGCCAGCAGCCCCAGGGGAGAGAGCACTGAAGCTTTCTTT. Residues: CASSPRGESTEAFF.

The gene calls are TRBV7-9 and TRBJ2-7, with 7 bases that match TRBD1. With 4 bases clipped from V and 3 bases from J, the junction kept 12 bases outside the gene matches. This CDR3 spans 16 amino acids. Per the germline V gene, CDR1 is SEHNR and CDR2 is FQNEAQ (reference sequence). Written as DNA, the CDR3 is TGTGCCAGCAGCTCCGCCAAAGACAGGGTTGGCTACGAGCAGTACTTC. It specifies CASSSAKDRVGYEQYF.

This clone is a singleton in its sample. The rearrangement joins TRBV2 to TRBJ1-5, with D possibly matching TRBD1 (6 bases). The CDR3 length is 13 residues. CDR1 and CDR2 from the germline V gene are SNHLY and FYNNEI. Trimming stripped 8 bases from V and 3 bases from J, with 11 bases between. CDR3 sequence reads: CASRQVPNQPQHF. The CDR3 DNA follows: TGTGCCAGCCGACAGGTCCCCAATCAGCCCCAGCATTTT.

This rearrangement joins TRBV28 to TRBJ2-7; TRBD1 aligns across 9 bases. This CDR3 contains 16 residues. The ends lost 6 bases at V and 4 bases at J; junction bases unmatched: 13. CDR1 and CDR2 from the germline V gene are MDHEN and SYDVKM. The CDR3 DNA follows: TGTGCCAGCAGGAAATATCCGGGACAGGGAGGATACGAGCAGTACTTC. This encodes CASRKYPGQGGYEQYF.

The chain employs TRBV5-6 and TRBJ2-5, with D unclear. Trimming left V 6 bases short and J 5 bases short, with 14 bases between. The CDR3 contains 13 residues. Germline CDR1 reads SGHDT; CDR2 reads YYEEEE. The chain's CDR3 is CASIDGRRETQYF. CDR3 in DNA: TGTGCCAGCATCGACGGTAGGCGGGAGACCCAGTACTTC.

This clone was seen once. The chain is built from TRBV7-9 and TRBJ2-7; no reliable D call. Trimming pared 2 bases from V and 3 bases from J, leaving 11 bases between. This CDR3 has 14 residues. From germline, CDR1 is SEHNR and CDR2 FQNEAQ (reference sequence). The CDR3 DNA follows: TGTGCCAGCAGCTTAACTCAATCAATCTACGAGCAGTACTTC. It specifies CASSLTQSIYEQYF.

In this sample, this clone turned up once. V gene TRBV7-2 combines with J gene TRBJ2-7, with TRBD1 matching over 7 bases. Trimming took 4 bases from V and 2 from J; bases not matched to a gene: 8. The CDR3 has 15 amino acids. Germline V gene lookup returns CDR1 SGHTA and CDR2 FQGNSA. CDR3 sequence (DNA): TGTGCCAGCAGCTCTAGGACAGGCGAGACCTACGAGCAGTACTTC. This translates into CASSSRTGETYEQYF.

The chain carries TRBV6-6 and TRBJ1-3; TRBD1 is a possible D gene (6 bases). Germline-derived CDR1 and CDR2 are MNHNY and SVGAGI (reference sequence). V was clipped by 8 bases and J by 2 bases, with 13 bases between them. The CDR3 loop spans 14 amino acids. The CDR3 DNA sequence: TGTGCCAGCGGGTCCGGGACAACTGGAAACACCATATATTTT. It encodes CASGSGTTGNTIYF.

This sequence joins TRBV5-8 and TRBJ2-3; no reliable D call. Germline V gene lookup returns CDR1 SGHTS and CDR2 YDEGEE. This CDR3 spans 15 amino acids. V was cut by 0 bases and J by 0 bases, with 8 bases left in between. CDR3 DNA sequence: TGTGCCAGCAGCTTGGGCTTGGACAGCACAGATACGCAGTATTTT. This codes for CASSLGLDSTDTQYF.

V is TRBV18 and J is TRBJ2-7; D not resolved. In germline, CDR1 is KGHSH, CDR2 LQKENI. This CDR3 has 13 residues. Trimming took 2 bases from V and 2 from J, leaving 7 bases between them. CDR3 in DNA: TGTGCCAGCTCACCATCCCATCCCTACGAGCAGTACTTC. It encodes CASSPSHPYEQYF.

This clone appeared a single time. The CDR3 loop is CASSFIRTSNTGELFF. CDR3 bases: TGCGCCAGCAGCTTCATCAGGACTTCGAACACCGGGGAGCTGTTTTTT. The chain uses TRBV5-1 and TRBJ2-2, with D possibly being TRBD2 (5 bases). This CDR3 region has 16 residues. V lost 2 bases and J lost 0, with 11 bases in between. CDR1 and CDR2 from the germline V gene are SGHRS and YFSETQ.

The J gene is TRBJ2-5, the V gene TRBV5-6, with D perhaps matching TRBD1 (5 bases). CDR1 and CDR2 from the germline V gene are SGHDT and YYEEEE. This CDR3 spans 15 amino acids. V gave up 0 bases and J gave up 2 bases, with 11 bases separating them. CDR3 region: CASSLELRQQETQYF. The CDR3 DNA is TGTGCCAGCAGCTTGGAGTTAAGACAGCAAGAGACCCAGTACTTC. Full variable domain (rest looked up from reference TRBV5-6 and TRBJ2-5): DAGVTQSPTHLIKTRGQQVTLRCSPKSGHDTVSWYQQALGQGPQFIFQYYEEEERQRGNFPDRFSGHQFPNYSSELNVNALLLGDSALYLCASSLELRQQETQYFGPGTRLLVL.

This chain uses TRBV27 with TRBJ1-2, with 9 bases aligning to TRBD1. This CDR3 has 16 residues. Germline CDR1 is MNHEY and CDR2 is SMNVEV (reference sequence). The J segment lost 6 bases and the V segment lost 3 bases, leaving 11 bases of the junction unmatched. The CDR3 region is CASSFSLDRGFHGYTF. CDR3 bases: TGTGCCAGCAGTTTCTCTCTGGACAGGGGCTTTCATGGCTACACCTTC.

The chain uses TRBV9 and TRBJ1-2; D is unclear. Germline-derived CDR1 and CDR2 are SGDLS and YYNGEE. CDR3 length: 12 residues. V lost 0 bases, J lost 10 bases, and 10 bases lay in between. The CDR3 DNA sequence: TGTGCCAGCAGCGTAGGGACTACAGACTACACCTTC. Encoded protein: CASSVGTTDYTF.

The DNA for the CDR3 is TGTGCCAGCAGCAAGGGACAGGGGGCTTTCTCTGAAGCTTTCTTT. It encodes CASSKGQGAFSEAFF. The J gene is TRBJ1-1, the V gene TRBV14, with TRBD1 matching 12 bases. V was clipped by 5 bases and J by 6 bases; unmatched bases: 7. The CDR3 extends over 15 amino acids. CDR1 SGHDN and CDR2 FVKESK come from the germline V gene.

The chain uses TRBV4-3 and TRBJ2-7, with 10 bases lining up with TRBD2. V shed 2 bases, J shed 2 bases, and the junction held 6 bases outside the gene matches. This CDR3 has 16 residues. Per the germline V gene, CDR1 is LGHNA and CDR2 is YSLEER. CDR3 protein: CASSQSLAGRAYEQYF. The CDR3 bases are TGCGCCAGCAGCCAATCACTAGCGGGGCGAGCCTACGAGCAGTACTTC.

The chain uses TRBV5-1 and TRBJ2-3; TRBD2 matches 8 bases. V was pared by 7 bases and J by 2 bases, with 6 bases of the junction left unmatched. The CDR3 is 14 amino acids. Germline V CDR1 and CDR2: SGHRS, YFSETQ. CDR3 residues: CASGGGGTTDTQYF. The CDR3 DNA follows: TGCGCCAGCGGTGGCGGGGGGACCACAGATACGCAGTATTTT.

V gene TRBV2 combines with J gene TRBJ1-5, with 11 positions matching TRBD1. J lost 4 bases, V lost 5 bases, and 16 bases had no gene match. The germline CDR1 and CDR2 sequences are SNHLY and FYNNEI. The CDR3 is 19 residues long. As DNA, the CDR3 is TGTGCCAGCAGTCTTACTATGGACAGGGGGCGAATCAGGAATCAGCCCCAGCATTTT. Amino acid sequence: CASSLTMDRGRIRNQPQHF.

The V gene is TRBV9, the J gene TRBJ2-2; possibly TRBD2 for D (6 bases). Germline CDR1 SGDLS, CDR2 YYNGEE. The CDR3 consists of 15 residues. V was clipped by 4 bases and J by 7 bases, with 17 bases between them. DNA of the CDR3: TGTGCCAGCAGCTCTAACCCTATGGGAGGCGGGGAGCTGTTTTTT. As protein: CASSSNPMGGGELFF.

V usage is TRBV7-8 and J usage is TRBJ1-3; D might be TRBD1 (6 bases). There are 14 residues in the CDR3. Between the trimmed V and J ends, which lost 5 bases and 4 bases, there was a span of 12 bases. From germline, CDR1 is SGHVS and CDR2 FQNEAQ. CDR3 sequence reads: CASSLRGGGNTIYF. In nucleotides, the CDR3 is TGTGCCAGCAGCCTCCGCGGGGGCGGAAACACCATATATTTT.

This clone was seen more than once but under ten times. V is TRBV6-1 and J is TRBJ1-6, with 7 bases aligning to TRBD1. The trim removed 2 bases at V and 17 bases at J, leaving 3 bases unmatched. Germline CDR1 reads MNHNS; CDR2 reads SASEGT. The CDR3 contains 11 residues. The CDR3 spells CASSERQGVHF. In DNA, the CDR3 is TGTGCCAGCAGTGAAAGACAGGGAGTCCACTTT.

V is TRBV7-9 and J is TRBJ2-1; 15 bases fit TRBD2. CDR3 length: 17 amino acids. V was clipped by 5 bases and J by 4 bases; unmatched bases: 6. Germline V gene sequence: CDR1 SEHNR, CDR2 FQNEAQ (reference sequence). As DNA, the CDR3 is TGTGCCAGCAGCCCCGGGACTAGCGGGGGGATTTACAATGAGCAGTTCTTC. Translation: CASSPGTSGGIYNEQFF.

This clone was seen a single time. The rearrangement uses TRBV2 and TRBJ1-1; weak D call: TRBD1 (5 bases). Trimming removed 11 bases from V and 2 bases from J, with 9 bases in between. The germline gives CDR1 SNHLY, CDR2 FYNNEI. The CDR3 consists of 11 residues. Written as DNA, the CDR3 is TGTGCCGGACAAATCAACACTGAAGCTTTCTTT. Translated: CAGQINTEAFF.

V usage is TRBV5-4 and J usage is TRBJ2-2, with a possible D match to TRBD2 (6 bases). The CDR3 extends over 15 amino acids. V was shortened by 0 bases and J by 4 bases, with 10 bases between the two germline ends. Germline V gives CDR1 SGHNT, CDR2 YYREEE (reference sequence). The CDR3 sequence is CASSLAGVATGELFF. Here the CDR3 DNA reads TGTGCCAGCAGCTTGGCGGGGGTCGCCACCGGGGAGCTGTTTTTT.

The chain links TRBV7-9 to TRBJ1-1; 7 bases fit TRBD1. There are 18 residues in the CDR3. Germline V CDR1 and CDR2: SEHNR, FQNEAQ (reference sequence). The J segment lost 3 bases and the V segment lost 5 bases, leaving 18 bases of the junction unmatched. In DNA form, the CDR3 reads TGTGCCAGCAGCGATATCATGCCTACCGACAGGGAAGACACTGAAGCTTTCTTT. It encodes CASSDIMPTDREDTEAFF.

J is TRBJ2-1 and V is TRBV5-1, with no clear D. From germline, CDR1 is SGHRS and CDR2 YFSETQ. The CDR3 length is 13 residues. V lost 3 bases and J 5 bases, leaving 9 bases between the germline ends. The CDR3 bases are TGCGCCAGCAGCTCGGGTTGGGACAATGAGCAGTTCTTC. Translated, it gives CASSSGWDNEQFF.